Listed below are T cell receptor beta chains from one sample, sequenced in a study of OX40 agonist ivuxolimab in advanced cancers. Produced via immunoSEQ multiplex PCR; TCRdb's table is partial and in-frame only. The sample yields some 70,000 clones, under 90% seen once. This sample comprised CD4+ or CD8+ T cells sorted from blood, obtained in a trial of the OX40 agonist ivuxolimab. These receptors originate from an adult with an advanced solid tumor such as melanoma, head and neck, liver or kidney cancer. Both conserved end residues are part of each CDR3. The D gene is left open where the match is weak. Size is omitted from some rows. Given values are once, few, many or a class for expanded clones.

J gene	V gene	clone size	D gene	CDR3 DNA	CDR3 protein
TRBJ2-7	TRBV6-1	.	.	TGTGCCAGCAGTGGGTCGGGACACTACCTCTACGAGCAGTACTTC	CASSGSGHYLYEQYF
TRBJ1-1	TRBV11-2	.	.	TGTGCCAGCAGCTTAGCCCTACTGGCGAATGAAGCTTTCTTT	CASSLALLANEAFF
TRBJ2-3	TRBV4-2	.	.	TGTGCCAGCAGCCAAGAGAGAGGGACAGATACGCAGTATTTT	CASSQERGTDTQYF
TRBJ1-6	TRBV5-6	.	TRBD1	TGTGCCAGCAGCGCAGACAGGGGACGATCACCCCTCCACTTT	CASSADRGRSPLHF
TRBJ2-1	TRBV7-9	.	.	TGTGCCAGCAGCTTAGTTGGACAGCATGAGCAGTTCTTC	CASSLVGQHEQFF
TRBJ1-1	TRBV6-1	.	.	TGTGCCAGCAGTGAAATCTTGTCTGAAGCTTTCTTT	CASSEILSEAFF
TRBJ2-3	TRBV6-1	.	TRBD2	TGTGCCAGCAGTGCTGGACGGCGGGGGGGCGGCGCAGATACGCAGTATTTT	CASSAGRRGGGADTQYF
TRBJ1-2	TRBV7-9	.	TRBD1	TGTGCCAGCAGCTCCTGGGACAGAGTTATCGGCTACACCTTC	CASSSWDRVIGYTF
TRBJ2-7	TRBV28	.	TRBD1	TGTGCCAGCATCGAGACAGGGGAATCATACGAGCAGTACTTC	CASIETGESYEQYF
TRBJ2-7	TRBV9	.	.	TGTGCCAGCAGCGTGGCTTCCCGGCCCTCCGGTAGAAAGGACGACGAGCAGTACTTC	CASSVASRPSGRKDDEQYF
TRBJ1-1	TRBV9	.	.	TGTGCCAGCAGCTCGGGTTTAGGCACTGAAGCTTTCTTT	CASSSGLGTEAFF
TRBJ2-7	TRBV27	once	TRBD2	TGTGCCAGCAGCAGAACCTTTGGGGGGGGCTACGAGCAGTACTTC	CASSRTFGGGYEQYF
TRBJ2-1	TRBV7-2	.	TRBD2	TGTGCCAGCAGCTTCGGGGGGGCGGTCAATGAGCAGTTCTTC	CASSFGGAVNEQFF
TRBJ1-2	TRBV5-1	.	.	TGCGCCAGCAGCTCGGGGACCGCTCACTATGGCTACACCTTC	CASSSGTAHYGYTF
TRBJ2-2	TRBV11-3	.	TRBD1	TGTGCCAGCAGCCCCGACAGGGGGAACACCGGGGAGCTGTTTTTT	CASSPDRGNTGELFF
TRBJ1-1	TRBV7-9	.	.	TGTGCCAGCAGCTTAAACACTGAAGCTTTCTTT	CASSLNTEAFF
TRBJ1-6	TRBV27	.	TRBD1	TGTGCCAGCAGTCATACAACCGGGACAGGGAGATCACCCCTCCACTTT	CASSHTTGTGRSPLHF
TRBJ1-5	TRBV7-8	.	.	TGTGCCAGCAGCTTAGTCCCAGGAGCGGGACCTTATAGCAATCAGCCCCAGCATTTT	CASSLVPGAGPYSNQPQHF
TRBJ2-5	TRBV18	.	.	TGTGCCAGCTCACCCCAGGGATCAAGGGAGACCCAGTACTTC	CASSPQGSRETQYF
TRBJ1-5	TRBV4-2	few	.	TGTGCCAGCAGCCAGCCCTACAGCAATCAGCCCCAGCATTTT	CASSQPYSNQPQHF
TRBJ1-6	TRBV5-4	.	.	TGTGCCAGCAGTTCGGGTACAGGGAGCTCCTATAATTCACCCCTCCACTTT	CASSSGTGSSYNSPLHF
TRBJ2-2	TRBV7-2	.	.	TGTGCCAGCAGCTCTCTACCCTCGGGCAGGGGGAACACCGGGGAGCTGTTTTTT	CASSSLPSGRGNTGELFF
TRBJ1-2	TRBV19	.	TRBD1	TGTGCCAGTAGTCTTTTGACAGGGGGCGATGGCTACACCTTC	CASSLLTGGDGYTF
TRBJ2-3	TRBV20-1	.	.	TGCAGTGCCCTCCCTAGGGATACGCAGTATTTT	CSALPRDTQYF
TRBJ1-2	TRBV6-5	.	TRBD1	TGTGCCAGCAGTAGAGGGACAGGGAACTATGGCTACACCTTC	CASSRGTGNYGYTF
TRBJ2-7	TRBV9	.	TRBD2	TGTGCCAGCAGCCCCCGGACTAGCGGGAGCTACGAGCAGTACTTC	CASSPRTSGSYEQYF
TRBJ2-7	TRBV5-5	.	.	TGTGCCAGCAGCTACTCGGGAAACTACGAGCAGTACTTC	CASSYSGNYEQYF
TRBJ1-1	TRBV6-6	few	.	TGTGCCAGCAGACCCCTTGTGGGGGACACTGAAGCTTTCTTT	CASRPLVGDTEAFF
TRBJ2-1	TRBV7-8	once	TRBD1	TGTGCCAGCAGCTTAGGGGGACAGGGGTACAATGAGCAGTTCTTC	CASSLGGQGYNEQFF
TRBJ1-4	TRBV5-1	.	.	TGCGCCAGCAGCTTGGGCGGGAGTGCGTGGGATGAAAAACTGTTTTTT	CASSLGGSAWDEKLFF
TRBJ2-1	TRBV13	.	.	TGTGCCAGCAGCTCCTTAGAAGCCGGGACGGGCTCCTACAATGAGCAGTTCTTC	CASSSLEAGTGSYNEQFF
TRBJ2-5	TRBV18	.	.	TGTGCCAGCTCACCACCGGGCGCTGGCCAGACCCAGTACTTC	CASSPPGAGQTQYF
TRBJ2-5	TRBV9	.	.	TGTGCCAGCAGCGTAGGGGCGGTGTACCAAGAGACCCAGTACTTC	CASSVGAVYQETQYF
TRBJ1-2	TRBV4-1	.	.	TGCGCCAGCAGCCAACACTCCCGCGGGAACTATGGCTACACCTTC	CASSQHSRGNYGYTF
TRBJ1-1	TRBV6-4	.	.	TGTGCCAGCAGTGACTCCTGGGGGAGGGAAGCTTTCTTT	CASSDSWGREAFF